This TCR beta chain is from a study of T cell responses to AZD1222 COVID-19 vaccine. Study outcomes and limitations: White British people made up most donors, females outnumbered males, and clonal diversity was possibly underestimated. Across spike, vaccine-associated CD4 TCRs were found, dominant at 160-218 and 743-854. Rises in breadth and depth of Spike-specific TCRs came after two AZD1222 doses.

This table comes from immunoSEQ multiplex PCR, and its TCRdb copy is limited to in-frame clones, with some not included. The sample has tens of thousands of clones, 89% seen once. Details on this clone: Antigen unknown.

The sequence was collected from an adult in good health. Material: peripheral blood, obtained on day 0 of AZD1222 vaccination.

CDR3 nucleotide sequence: TGTGCCAGCAGACGCACCAGGGGAAGCTCTGGAAACACCATATATTTT. Protein sequence: CASRRTRGSSGNTIYF. This chain links TRBV11-2 with TRBJ1-3; maybe TRBD1 (6 bases). Germline lookup yields CDR1 SGHAT and CDR2 FQNNGV. This CDR3 spans 16 amino acids. Deletions cut 6 bases from V and 0 bases from J, with 15 bases between.